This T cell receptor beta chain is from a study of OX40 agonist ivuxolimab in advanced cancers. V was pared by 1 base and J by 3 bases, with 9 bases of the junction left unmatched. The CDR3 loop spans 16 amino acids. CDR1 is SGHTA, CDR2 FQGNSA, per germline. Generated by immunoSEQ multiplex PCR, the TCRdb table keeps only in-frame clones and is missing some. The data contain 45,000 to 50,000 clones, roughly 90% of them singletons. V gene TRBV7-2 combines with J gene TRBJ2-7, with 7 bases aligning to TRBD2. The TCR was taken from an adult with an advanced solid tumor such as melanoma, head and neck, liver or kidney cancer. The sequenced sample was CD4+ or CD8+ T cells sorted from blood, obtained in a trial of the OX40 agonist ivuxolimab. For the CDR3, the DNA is TGTGCCAGCAGCTTAGTTGGGGGGAGGGGCTTCTACGAGCAGTACTTC. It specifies CASSLVGGRGFYEQYF.